This record covers a single T cell receptor (beta chain). V shed 0 bases and J shed 2 bases, with 7 bases lying between them. The V gene's germline CDR1 is SGHRS and CDR2 YFSETQ. The CDR3 runs to 14 residues. Libraries were prepared by immunoSEQ multiplex PCR; TCRdb keeps only in-frame clonotypes and omits some of them. This sample yields tens of thousands of clones, of which about 80% are seen a single time; 2.5% to 3% belongs to the top ten. The sample is drawn from a study of control samples from healthy donors and cancer patients. Specimen: PBMCs. The chain recombines TRBV5-1 with TRBJ2-3; D ambiguous. The sequence came from a woman aged 45-60 years with lung cancer. In nucleotides, the CDR3 is TGCGCCAGCAGCTTGGATTACGCCACAGATACGCAGTATTTT. It yields the protein CASSLDYATDTQYF.